This T cell receptor (beta chain) was recorded in a study of blood T cell repertoires in COVID-19. Turning to the study itself: T cells, B-cell-depleted T cells, or PBMCs provided the cDNA or gDNA that served as material.

With 3 bases removed from V and 0 bases from J, the gap between germline ends came to 12 bases. This CDR3 has 15 residues. Per germline, CDR1 KGHSH and CDR2 LQKENI. Per the study methods: Reference gene primer amplification in the assay estimated nucleated cell counts. Sequencing used immunoSEQ multiplex PCR; TCRdb keeps in-frame clones, though not all of them. That table furnishes V, J and clone size, whereas the DNA furnished D and trimming. The data show about 270,000 clones, with 85% to 90% seen just once and 2.4% held by the top ten. Residents of about two dozen US areas, aged roughly 18 to 89 years, made up the participants. In assigning cohorts, the study relied on participant-reported clinical history.

This sequence was found in a woman aged 18-29 years who had recovered from COVID-19. V and J are TRBV18 and TRBJ2-7; D ambiguous. The sequenced material came from PBMCs or T cells enriched from blood (not recorded which). The CDR3 here is CASSPTGFSSYEQYF. The DNA for the CDR3 is TGTGCCAGCTCACCTACGGGTTTTAGCTCCTACGAGCAGTACTTC.